This T cell receptor beta chain was found in a study of blood T cell repertoires in COVID-19. For the study at large: The origin of the acute and convalescent COVID-19 samples was the United States, Italy and Spain. From T cells, B-cell-depleted T cells, or PBMCs came the material, which was cDNA or gDNA.

Original processing notes: Amplification of reference gene primers provided the estimated nucleated cell counts. TCRdb keeps only in-frame clones here, not all; method: immunoSEQ multiplex PCR. That table gives V, J and clone size, and the DNA gave D and trimming. The data hold about 240,000 clones, with around 81% observed a single time. The CDR3 spans 17 residues. The germline CDR1 and CDR2 sequences are SEHNR and FQNEAQ (reference sequence). With 3 bases clipped from V and 6 bases from J, the junction kept 11 bases outside the gene matches. The chain recombines TRBV7-9 with TRBJ2-3; 11 bases fit TRBD2. The source of this sequence is a woman in her sixties or seventies with active or convalescent COVID-19. The sequencing input was peripheral blood. CDR3 protein: CASSFFFSGRARDTQYF. The DNA for the CDR3 is TGTGCCAGCAGCTTCTTCTTTAGCGGGAGGGCAAGGGATACGCAGTATTTT.